This TCR beta chain was profiled in a study of OX40 agonist ivuxolimab in advanced cancers. Regarding the research as a whole: Ivuxolimab was a fully human IgG2 agonistic monoclonal antibody targeting the costimulatory receptor OX40 (CD134). Intravenous ivuxolimab was administered to patients every 2 weeks at six dose levels: 0.01, 0.1, 0.3, 1.5, 3 and 10 mg/kg. Of the approximately 50 dose-escalation patients, hepatocellular carcinoma was present in around 20, melanoma in roughly 15, renal cell carcinoma in 9 and head and neck cancer in 9. The dose-escalation cohort was about 83% male with a mean age of about 60 years, ranging from about 20 to 80. Patients were allowed to have had prior anti-PD-1, anti-PD-L1 or anti-CTLA-4 therapy, and around 37% of the dose-escalation patients had previously received checkpoint inhibitors. Partial responses were achieved by three dose-escalation patients, of whom one had hepatocellular carcinoma and two had cutaneous melanoma. The purpose of peripheral TCRbeta sequencing was to test whether ivuxolimab changed TCR sequence diversity and led to clonal T-cell expansion. The paper describes the monotherapy dose-escalation part (N ≈ 49 patients) of the phase I trial of ivuxolimab.

The trial excluded patients who had a history of autoimmune disease or were on systemic immunosuppression. Peripheral blood for TCR sequencing was collected from all dose cohorts at baseline, on cycle 4 day 1, and on cycle 7 day 1. Samples came from an open-label, multicenter, first-in-human phase I dose-escalation trial of ivuxolimab. Adults with locally advanced or metastatic melanoma, renal cell, hepatocellular, or head and neck squamous cell carcinoma were enrolled in the trial. Before TCR sequencing, CD4+ and CD8+ T cells were separately sorted from peripheral blood. In regard to this clone: The antigen it binds to is not known. Per-nucleotide qualities are absent, and no much larger clonotype sits a single base away.

The paper as a whole reports these results and caveats: The antigen specificity of the clonally expanded peripheral T cells was not determined. At doses of 0.1 to 3.0 mg/kg, clonal expansion of both CD4+ and CD8+ blood T cells was observed from baseline to week 6. Low levels of normalized T-cell clonal expansion were also seen in some nonresponding patients. In the 0.1-3.0 mg/kg groups, partial responders were among the patients with the lowest normalized peripheral clonal expansion, particularly in CD8+ T cells. On average, CD8+ T cells showed more expanded clones than CD4+ T cells after ivuxolimab.

Genomic DNA was extracted from sorted cells for sequencing of the TCRbeta CDR3 region. TCRbeta CDR3 regions were sequenced using the immunoSEQ Assay. Here the immuneACCESS table is served through TCRdb, limited to in-frame sequences with V and J called. Missing clones are a known gap in these copies; in checked studies unresolved V genes cover under half, and the rest lacks a known reason. The sample table records approximately 88,000 clones; 88% of these occur just once. Of the sample, about 0.3% is held by the ten largest clones. The CDR3 contains 14 residues, cysteine and phenylalanine counted. Only CDR3 DNA is held: 42 bases, read in frame from base 1. V loses 3 bases of germline sequence and J loses 3 bases, and the interval between the two ends is 9 bases. The germline V gene gives CDR1 as MNHNS and CDR2 as SASEGT.

The V and J segments used are TRBV6-1 and TRBJ1-5; possibly the D gene is TRBD1, per 5 matching bases. The material was CD4+ or CD8+ T cells sorted from blood, obtained in a trial of the OX40 agonist ivuxolimab. The TCR sequence derives from an adult with an advanced solid tumor such as melanoma, head and neck, liver or kidney cancer. CDR3 sequence: CASSERGFNQPQHF. The DNA is as follows: TGTGCCAGCAGTGAGAGGGGATTCAATCAGCCCCAGCATTTT.